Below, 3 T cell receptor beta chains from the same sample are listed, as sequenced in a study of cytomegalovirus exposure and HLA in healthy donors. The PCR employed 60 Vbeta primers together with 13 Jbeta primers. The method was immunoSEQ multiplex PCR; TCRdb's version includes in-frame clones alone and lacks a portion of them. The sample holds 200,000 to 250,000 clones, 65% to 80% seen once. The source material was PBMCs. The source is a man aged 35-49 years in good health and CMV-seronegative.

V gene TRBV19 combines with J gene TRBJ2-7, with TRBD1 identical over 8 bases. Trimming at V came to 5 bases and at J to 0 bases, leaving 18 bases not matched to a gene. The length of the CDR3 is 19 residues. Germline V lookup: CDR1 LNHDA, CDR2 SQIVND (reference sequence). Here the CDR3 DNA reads TGTGCCAGTAGTTCCCCCACCGGACAGGGACCCTTACCCTCCTACGAGCAGTACTTC. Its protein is CASSSPTGQGPLPSYEQYF.

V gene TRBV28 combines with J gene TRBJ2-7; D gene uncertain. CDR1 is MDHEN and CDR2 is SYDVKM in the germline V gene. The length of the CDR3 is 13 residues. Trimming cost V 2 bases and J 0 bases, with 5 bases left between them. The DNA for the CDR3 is TGTGCCAGCAGTTTAGCGAGCTCCTACGAGCAGTACTTC. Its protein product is CASSLASSYEQYF.

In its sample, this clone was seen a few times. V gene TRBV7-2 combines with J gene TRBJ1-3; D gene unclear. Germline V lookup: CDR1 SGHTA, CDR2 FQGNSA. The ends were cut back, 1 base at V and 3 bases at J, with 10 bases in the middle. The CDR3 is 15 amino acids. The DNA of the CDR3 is TGTGCCAGCAGCTTAGATGGCGGATATGGAAACACCATATATTTT. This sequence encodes CASSLDGGYGNTIYF.